The 10 T cell receptor beta chains given below trace back to one sample, sequenced in a study of chemoradiotherapy in HPV16-positive cancers. The method was immunoSEQ multiplex PCR; TCRdb's version includes in-frame clones alone and lacks a portion of them. The table shows some 14,000 clones, with just under 70% occurring only once. This specimen was collected from a patient who underwent chemoradiotherapy. Receptors originate from a human donor with HPV-associated anogenital cancer.

This clone was counted once. The rearrangement uses TRBV14 and TRBJ1-6; possibly TRBD1 for D (6 bases). V was trimmed by 1 base and J by 7 bases, leaving 11 bases between them. The CDR3 has 15 amino acids. Germline lookup yields CDR1 SGHDN and CDR2 FVKESK. This CDR3 reads CASSQGTVGNSPLHF. The CDR3 DNA reads TGTGCCAGCAGCCAAGGGACAGTGGGAAATTCACCCCTCCACTTT.

This clone was seen a few times. This chain joins TRBV6-1 and TRBJ1-5; 7 nucleotides line up with TRBD1. The CDR3 runs to 14 residues. With V trimmed by 7 bases and J by 0 bases, 3 bases remained unmatched. The V gene's germline CDR1 is MNHNS and CDR2 SASEGT. The CDR3 DNA reads TGTGCCAGCACGACAGGGAATAGCAATCAGCCCCAGCATTTT. Translation gives CASTTGNSNQPQHF.

This chain joins TRBV2 and TRBJ2-5; 15 bases map to TRBD2. The CDR3 spans 16 residues. Unmatched junction bases numbered 6, after V lost 5 bases and J lost 5 bases. Germline V CDR1 and CDR2: SNHLY, FYNNEI. The CDR3 reads CASSRTSGGARETQYF. CDR3 nucleotide sequence: TGTGCCAGCAGTAGGACTAGCGGGGGGGCCAGGGAGACCCAGTACTTC.

V is TRBV7-6 and J is TRBJ1-1; D ambiguous. The CDR3 totals 14 residues. Germline CDR1 reads SGHVS; CDR2 reads FNYEAQ. Trimming stripped 7 bases from V and 8 bases from J, with 20 bases between. DNA for the CDR3: TGTGCCAGCATCTGGGAGAGGTATGCGGGGGAAGCTTTCTTT. This translates into CASIWERYAGEAFF.

The chain employs TRBV9 and TRBJ1-1, with a tentative D call TRBD1 (5 bases). V dropped 2 bases and J dropped 2 bases, with 10 bases sitting between them. The CDR3 has 14 amino acids. Per the germline V gene, CDR1 is SGDLS and CDR2 is YYNGEE. Here the CDR3 reads CASSVGTVNTEAFF. CDR3 nucleotides: TGTGCCAGCAGCGTCGGGACGGTCAACACTGAAGCTTTCTTT.

This chain joins TRBV2 and TRBJ2-7, with 11 bases matching TRBD2. The CDR3 sequence is 15 residues long. V lost 10 bases, J lost 4 bases, and 12 bases stayed unmatched. Germline V gene data show CDR1 as SNHLY and CDR2 as FYNNEI. The CDR3 DNA sequence: TGTGCCACCCGTCCCAATAGCGGGGGGGTTTACGAGCAGTACTTC. Translation gives CATRPNSGGVYEQYF.

This clone was seen only a few times. The chain employs TRBV27 and TRBJ1-2, with D perhaps TRBD1 (5 bases). V gave up 5 bases and J gave up 6 bases, with 13 bases separating them. Germline V gene data show CDR1 as MNHEY and CDR2 as SMNVEV (reference sequence). This CDR3 region has 13 residues. The CDR3 here is CASSPQGVHGYTF. The CDR3 DNA follows: TGTGCCAGCAGTCCCCAAGGGGTTCATGGCTACACCTTC.

The V gene is TRBV9, the J gene TRBJ2-1; D not resolved. Germline V gene data show CDR1 as SGDLS and CDR2 as YYNGEE. The CDR3 is 12 amino acids. V lost 0 bases to trimming and J lost 6 bases, with 4 bases between them. CDR3 nucleotides: TGTGCCAGCAGCGTAGAATCCAATGAGCAGTTCTTC. The encoded protein is CASSVESNEQFF.

The chain combines TRBV7-9 with TRBJ2-5; D is perhaps TRBD2 (6 bases). Germline V lookup: CDR1 SEHNR, CDR2 FQNEAQ (reference sequence). The CDR3 totals 13 residues. V was cut by 5 bases and J by 5 bases, with 12 bases left in between. CDR3: CASSTGDGETQYF. As DNA, the CDR3 is TGTGCCAGCAGCACGGGGGATGGGGAGACCCAGTACTTC. The full variable domain, rest sourced from reference TRBV7-9 and TRBJ2-5, is DTGVSQNPRHKITKRGQNVTFRCDPISEHNRLYWYRQTLGQGPEFLTYFQNEAQLEKSRLLSDRFSAERPKGSFSTLEIQRTEQGDSAMYLCASSTGDGETQYFGPGTRLLVL.

The chain recombines TRBV7-7 with TRBJ2-1; no firm D call. Trimming took off 5 bases at V and 0 bases at J, with 11 bases between the two ends. This CDR3 is 15 amino acids long. Germline-derived CDR1 and CDR2 are SSHAT and FNYEAQ (reference sequence). The CDR3 loop reads CASSQTPNSYNEQFF. The CDR3 DNA follows: TGTGCCAGCAGCCAGACACCAAACTCCTACAATGAGCAGTTCTTC. Combining the CDR3 with reference TRBV7-7 and TRBJ2-1 gives the whole variable domain GAGVSQSPRYKVTKRGQDVTLRCDPISSHATLYWYQQALGQGPEFLTYFNYEAQPDKSGLPSDRFSAERPEGSISTLTIQRTEQRDSAMYRCASSQTPNSYNEQFFGPGTRLTVL.